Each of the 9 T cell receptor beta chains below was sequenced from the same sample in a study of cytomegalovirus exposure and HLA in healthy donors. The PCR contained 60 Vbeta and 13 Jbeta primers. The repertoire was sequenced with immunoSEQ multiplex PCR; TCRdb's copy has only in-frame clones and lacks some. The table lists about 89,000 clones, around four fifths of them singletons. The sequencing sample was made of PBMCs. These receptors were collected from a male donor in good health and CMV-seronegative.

The CDR3 DNA reads as TGCGCCAGCAAAAACTGGTACCAAGAGACCCAGTACTTC. Residues: CASKNWYQETQYF. The gene calls are TRBV5-1 and TRBJ2-5; D unclear. Germline V gives CDR1 SGHRS, CDR2 YFSETQ. The CDR3 sequence is 13 residues long. Deletions cut 6 bases from V and 0 bases from J, with 9 bases between.

CDR3 in amino acids: CSASSRDTQYF. The CDR3 bases are TGCAGTGCTAGCAGTCGCGATACGCAGTATTTT. The chain carries TRBV20-1 and TRBJ2-3; no clear D. Deletions cut 3 bases from V and 6 bases from J, with 7 bases between. The CDR3 sequence is 11 residues long. Germline V gene sequence: CDR1 DFQATT, CDR2 SNEGSKA (reference sequence).

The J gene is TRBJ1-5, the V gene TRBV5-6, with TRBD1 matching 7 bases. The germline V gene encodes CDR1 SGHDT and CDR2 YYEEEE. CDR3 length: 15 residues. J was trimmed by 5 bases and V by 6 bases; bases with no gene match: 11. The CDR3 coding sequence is TGTGCCAGCACCGTAACAGGGGCTGGGGATCAGCCCCAGCATTTT. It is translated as CASTVTGAGDQPQHF. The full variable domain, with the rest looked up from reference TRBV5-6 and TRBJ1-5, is DAGVTQSPTHLIKTRGQQVTLRCSPKSGHDTVSWYQQALGQGPQFIFQYYEEEERQRGNFPDRFSGHQFPNYSSELNVNALLLGDSALYLCASTVTGAGDQPQHFGDGTRLSIL.

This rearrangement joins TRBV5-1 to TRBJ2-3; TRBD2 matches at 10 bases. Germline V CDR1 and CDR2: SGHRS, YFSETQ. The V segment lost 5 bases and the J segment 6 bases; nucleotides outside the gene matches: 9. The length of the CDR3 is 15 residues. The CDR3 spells CASRVRLAGADTQYF. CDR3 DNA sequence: TGCGCCAGCAGGGTCCGGCTAGCGGGGGCGGATACGCAGTATTTT.

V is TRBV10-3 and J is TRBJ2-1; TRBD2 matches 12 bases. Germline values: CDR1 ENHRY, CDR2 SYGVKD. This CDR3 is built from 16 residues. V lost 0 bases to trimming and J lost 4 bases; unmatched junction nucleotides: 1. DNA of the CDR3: TGTGCCATCAGTGAGTCGACTAGCGGGGGTTACAATGAGCAGTTCTTC. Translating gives CAISESTSGGYNEQFF.

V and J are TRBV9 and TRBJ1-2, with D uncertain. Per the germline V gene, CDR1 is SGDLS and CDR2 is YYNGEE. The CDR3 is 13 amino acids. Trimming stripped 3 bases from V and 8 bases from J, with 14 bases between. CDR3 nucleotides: TGTGCCAGCAGCGGAGACGGAAAACAGGGCTACACCTTC. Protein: CASSGDGKQGYTF. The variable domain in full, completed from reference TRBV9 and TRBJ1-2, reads DSGVTQTPKHLITATGQRVTLRCSPRSGDLSVYWYQQSLDQGLQFLIQYYNGEERAKGNILERFSAQQFPDLHSELNLSSLELGDSALYFCASSGDGKQGYTFGSGTRLTVV.

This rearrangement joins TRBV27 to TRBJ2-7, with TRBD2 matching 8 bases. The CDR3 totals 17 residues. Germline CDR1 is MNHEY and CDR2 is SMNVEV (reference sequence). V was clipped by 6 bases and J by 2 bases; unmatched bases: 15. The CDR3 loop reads CASSPYPGGRTPYEQYF. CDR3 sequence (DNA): TGTGCCAGCAGCCCCTATCCGGGCGGGAGGACCCCCTACGAGCAGTACTTC.

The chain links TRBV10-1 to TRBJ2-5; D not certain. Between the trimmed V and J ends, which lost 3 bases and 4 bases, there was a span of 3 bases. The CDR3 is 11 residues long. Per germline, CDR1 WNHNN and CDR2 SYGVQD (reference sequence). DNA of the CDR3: TGCGCCAGCAGTGACGGAGAGACCCAGTACTTC. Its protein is CASSDGETQYF.

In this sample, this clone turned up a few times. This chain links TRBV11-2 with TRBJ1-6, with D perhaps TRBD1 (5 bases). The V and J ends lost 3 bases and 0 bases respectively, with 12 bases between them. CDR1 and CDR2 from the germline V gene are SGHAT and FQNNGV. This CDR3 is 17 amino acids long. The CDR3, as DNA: TGTGCCAGCAGCTTCCTGGGGCCCAGCTCCTATAATTCACCCCTCCACTTT. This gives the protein CASSFLGPSSYNSPLHF. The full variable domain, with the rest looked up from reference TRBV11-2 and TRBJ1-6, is EAGVAQSPRYKIIEKRQSVAFWCNPISGHATLYWYQQILGQGPKLLIQFQNNGVVDDSQLPKDRFSAERLKGVDSTLKIQPAKLEDSAVYLCASSFLGPSSYNSPLHFGNGTRLTVT.